Listed below are T cell receptor beta chains from one sample, sequenced in a study of T-cell reconstitution after alpha-beta-depleted transplantation in children. TCRdb analysed the PCR reads with MiXCR anew, one entry per CDR3 protein. Of fewer than 700,000 distinct CDR3 sequences in the sample, about 23% were seen once. This specimen consisted of PBMCs, mostly from graft donor cells, obtained 360 days after TCRalphabeta/CD19-depleted stem cell transplant. The receptors shown here come from a boy less than two years old who had a stem cell transplant for acute myeloid leukemia, so the T cells may come from the graft donor. The CDR3 runs from the conserved cysteine through the conserved F or W. D genes are given only for firm matches. A clone size is listed for some rows: how often the clone was seen (once, few, many), or a class if it is expanded.

size: .; J: TRBJ2-1; V: TRBV21-1; D: .; CDR3: CASTTLAGGYNEQFF; DNA: TGTGCCAGCACCACCCTAGCGGGGGGGTACAATGAGCAGTTCTTC
size: .; J: TRBJ2-3; V: TRBV21-1; D: .; CDR3: CASWYRGPVTDTQYF; DNA: TGTGCCAGCTGGTACAGGGGGCCTGTCACAGATACGCAGTATTTT
size: many; J: TRBJ2-5; V: TRBV20-1; D: .; CDR3: CSARDGGSPQETQYF; DNA: TGCAGTGCTAGAGATGGAGGCAGTCCCCAAGAGACCCAGTACTTC
size: .; J: TRBJ1-1; V: TRBV6-2/TRBV6-3; D: TRBD1; CDR3: CASSQTGRAFF; DNA: TGTGCCAGCAGCCAGACAGGGAGAGCTTTCTTT
size: .; J: TRBJ2-1; V: TRBV20-1; D: .; CDR3: CSASGGAALDEQFF; DNA: TGCAGTGCTAGTGGGGGGGCCGCGTTGGATGAGCAGTTCTTC
size: many; J: TRBJ2-1; V: TRBV20-1; D: TRBD1; CDR3: CSARDRLGQSYNEQFF; DNA: TGCAGTGCTAGAGATCGTTTGGGACAGAGCTACAATGAGCAGTTCTTC
size: many; J: TRBJ2-4; V: TRBV20-1; D: .; CDR3: CSVEGRAIAKNIQYF; DNA: TGCAGTGTTGAGGGCCGCGCAATAGCCAAAAACATTCAGTACTTC
size: .; J: TRBJ2-3; V: TRBV10-3; D: TRBD2; CDR3: CAISDPRGGTDTQYF; DNA: TGTGCCATCAGTGATCCCCGCGGGGGGACAGATACGCAGTATTTT
size: few; J: TRBJ2-5; V: TRBV6-4; D: .; CDR3: CASSRLYGPLETQYF; DNA: TGTGCCAGCAGCCGACTCTACGGGCCCCTAGAGACCCAGTACTTC
size: many; J: TRBJ1-2; V: TRBV28; D: TRBD1; CDR3: CASSPGMGQGFNYGYTF; DNA: TGTGCCAGCAGTCCAGGCATGGGACAGGGGTTCAACTATGGCTACACCTTC
size: .; J: TRBJ2-1; V: TRBV5-1; D: .; CDR3: CASSLAAGVGEQFF; DNA: TGCGCCAGCAGCTTGGCCGCAGGGGTGGGTGAGCAGTTCTTC
size: .; J: TRBJ2-5; V: TRBV18; D: TRBD1; CDR3: CASSPPGRTGETQYF; DNA: TGTGCCAGCTCACCACCGGGCAGGACAGGGGAGACCCAGTACTTC
size: few; J: TRBJ1-1; V: TRBV5-1; D: .; CDR3: CASGQGWGTEAFF; DNA: TGCGCCAGCGGCCAGGGTTGGGGCACTGAAGCTTTCTTT
size: few; J: TRBJ1-1; V: TRBV15; D: .; CDR3: CATSREGGDTEAFF; DNA: TGTGCCACCAGCAGAGAAGGGGGGGACACTGAAGCTTTCTTT
size: .; J: TRBJ2-3; V: TRBV7-9; D: .; CDR3: CATGDTQYF; DNA: TGTGCCACGGGGGATACGCAGTATTTT
size: .; J: TRBJ1-4; V: TRBV12-5; D: .; CDR3: CASGLVGAPGEKLFF; DNA: TGTGCTAGTGGTTTGGTGGGGGCGCCTGGCGAAAAACTGTTTTTT